This T cell receptor (beta chain) was found in a study of CD8+ T cells in alopecia areata. General study points: Normal skin's resident alphabeta T cells are sequenced alongside lesional scalp T cells.

As to this clone: The antigen is not known.

CDR1 is SGHDN and CDR2 is FVKESK in the germline V gene. This CDR3 is built from 14 residues. V lost 4 bases, J lost 10 bases, and 17 bases lay in between. Isolated RNA was reverse transcribed into cDNA used as the sequencing template. Only in-frame clones appear in the TCRdb table, and some are missing; sequencing was by immunoSEQ multiplex PCR. This sample has roughly 150,000 clones, with 45% to 60% found just once. The V call is TRBV14, the J call TRBJ2-1; D is unresolved. This sequence originates from a human donor in good health. The sequenced material came from CD4+ T cells sorted from blood. The DNA for the CDR3 is TGTGCCAGCAGCCCGATTACCTCCCGGCGGGAGCAGTTCTTC. It translates to CASSPITSRREQFF.